Below are 20 T cell receptor beta chains sequenced from a single sample in a study of spatial heterogeneity in lung cancer. The study's findings and limits: Tumoral mutation counts were tracked by counts of expanded intratumoral alpha and beta TCRs.

Their antigens remain unidentified. The time point here: sample taken at primary tumor resection. TCRdb itself ran the 5' RACE reads through MiXCR, one entry per CDR3 protein. The table records approximately 3,000 distinct CDR3 sequences, around 50% of them present only once. The sample consisted of lung tumor tissue, taken at surgery. Receptors were obtained from a male donor with early-stage non-small cell lung cancer.

As concerns this clonotype: In a library made to pick up alpha chains, this beta chain is a stray read with a size that means little. V gene TRBV6-2 or TRBV6-3 combines with J gene TRBJ1-6, with D perhaps matching TRBD1 (5 bases). CDR1 is MNHEY and CDR2 is SVGEGT in the germline V gene. This CDR3 region has 13 residues. The ends were cut back, 4 bases at V and 5 bases at J, with 6 bases in the middle. The CDR3 DNA sequence: TGTGCCAGCAGTTGGGACCATAATTCACCCCTCCACTTT. This translates into CASSWDHNSPLHF.

In its sample, this clonotype is large. In a library made to pick up alpha chains, this beta chain is a stray read with a size that means little. The V call is TRBV5-1, the J call TRBJ2-2; D might be TRBD1 (6 bases). V lost 2 bases to trimming and J lost 4 bases, with 9 bases between them. This CDR3 has 14 amino acids. Germline V gene data show CDR1 as SGHRS and CDR2 as YFSETQ. The CDR3 protein is CASSFWTATGELFF. The CDR3 DNA follows: TGCGCCAGCAGCTTCTGGACAGCCACCGGGGAGCTGTTTTTT.

Of note for this clonotype: Being off target in a library aimed at alpha chains, this beta chain has a size of little meaning. The CDR3 region is CASSPNPSGGSYNEQFF. In nucleotides, the CDR3 is TGTGCCAGCAGCCCGAACCCTTCTGGGGGGAGCTACAATGAGCAGTTCTTC. This chain joins TRBV11-2 and TRBJ2-1, with D perhaps matching TRBD2 (6 bases). This CDR3 has 17 amino acids. V was clipped by 5 bases and J by 3 bases, with 20 bases between them. From germline, CDR1 is SGHAT and CDR2 FQNNGV.

In the case of this clonotype: This beta chain is a stray read from a library made for alpha chains; its abundance is not meaningful. The chain carries TRBV6-6 and TRBJ2-3; 9 bases are a match to TRBD2. After removal of 2 bases from V and 2 bases from J, the junction contained 5 bases not matched to a gene. The CDR3 is 16 residues long. Germline lookup yields CDR1 MNHNY and CDR2 SVGAGI (reference sequence). The DNA of the CDR3 is TGTGCCAGCAGTTACGGCCTAGCGGGGAACACAGATACGCAGTATTTT. This translates into CASSYGLAGNTDTQYF.

A remark on this clonotype: A library made for alpha chains picked up this beta chain off target, so its size means little. V gene TRBV21-1 combines with J gene TRBJ2-7. TRBV21-1 is termed a pseudogene. The CDR3 is 12 residues long. CDR3 coding DNA: TGTGCCAGCAGTCCAAATGGCTACGAGCAGTACTTC. As protein: CASSPNGYEQYF.

Worth noting for this clonotype: This likely comes from a read error, as the CDR3 has no conserved phenylalanine or tryptophan at its end. In a library made to pick up alpha chains, this beta chain is a stray read with a size that means little. The chain couples TRBV7-2 to TRBJ1-6, with D perhaps matching TRBD1 (5 bases). The CDR3 covers 15 residues. Germline V CDR1 and CDR2: SGHTA, FQGNSA. The ends were cut back, 2 bases at V and 7 bases at J, with 12 bases in the middle. The CDR3 sequence is CASSLSQRTNSPLHL. In nucleotides, the CDR3 is TGTGCCAGCAGCTTATCTCAGCGGACAAATTCACCCCTCCACCTT.

This clonotype was seen more than once but under ten times. The library was built for alpha chains, so this beta chain is an off-target read and its size means little. The V call is TRBV4-3, the J call TRBJ1-1; D ambiguous. V was shortened by 0 bases and J by 5 bases, with 13 bases between the two germline ends. CDR1 LGHNA and CDR2 YSLEER come from the germline V gene. The CDR3 has 15 residues. For the CDR3, the DNA is TGCGCCAGCAGCCAAGATCCGGACTTGGGGACTGAAGCTTTCTTT. Protein product: CASSQDPDLGTEAFF.

This clonotype was observed many times. Found in a library prepared for alpha chains, this beta chain is an off-target read, and its abundance has little meaning. The chain has TRBV7-2 and TRBJ1-2; no reliable D call. Trimming removed 5 bases at V and 8 bases at J, with 15 bases between. Germline CDR1 reads SGHTA; CDR2 reads FQGNSA. This CDR3 has 13 residues. The CDR3 sequence is CASSKDSSIGYTF. Here the CDR3 DNA reads TGTGCCAGCAGCAAGGACTCTTCGATCGGCTACACCTTC.

This clonotype was found a few times. Since it is a stray read in a library aimed at alpha chains, this beta chain has a size that is not meaningful. The V call is TRBV4-1, the J call TRBJ1-1; no reliable D call. The V and J ends lost 1 base and 3 bases respectively, with 18 bases between them. CDR1 is MGHRA and CDR2 is YSYEKL in the germline V gene. This CDR3 contains 17 residues. CDR3 region: CASSQGRLGLGDTEAFF. The CDR3 DNA reads TGCGCCAGCAGCCAAGGACGGCTGGGGTTGGGAGACACTGAAGCTTTCTTT.

Details on this clonotype: This beta chain turned up in a library designed for alpha chains; as an off-target read, its abundance says little. V and J are TRBV4-2 and TRBJ2-7, with 12 bases aligning to TRBD2. Germline V gene sequence: CDR1 LGHNA, CDR2 YNFKEQ. The CDR3 spans 16 residues. J was trimmed by 2 bases and V by 4 bases; bases with no gene match: 6. CDR3: CASSPRTSGNAYEQYF. Written as DNA, the CDR3 is TGTGCCAGCAGCCCACGGACTAGCGGGAACGCCTACGAGCAGTACTTC.

This clonotype has only a few counts. Because this beta chain is a stray read in a library intended to capture alpha chains, its abundance should not be given much weight. The chain is built from TRBV4-3 and TRBJ2-5; unclear D gene. V was clipped by 0 bases and J by 2 bases, with 13 bases between them. The CDR3 runs to 16 residues. Germline V CDR1 and CDR2: LGHNA, YSLEER. CDR3 region: CASSQDLISSQETQYF. CDR3 bases: TGCGCCAGCAGCCAAGATCTTATCAGCAGTCAAGAGACCCAGTACTTC.

Of note for this clonotype: Because the library targeted alpha chains, this beta chain is an off-target read whose size means little. The gene calls are TRBV7-9 and TRBJ1-1; D possibly corresponds to TRBD1 (5 bases). CDR1 and CDR2 from the germline V gene are SEHNR and FQNEAQ (reference sequence). The V gene lost 3 bases and the J gene lost 0 bases, with 11 bases spanning the gap. The CDR3 is made up of 15 amino acids. CDR3 in DNA: TGTGCCAGCAGCTTTTACCGGGGACTGAACACTGAAGCTTTCTTT. Its translation is CASSFYRGLNTEAFF.

This clonotype was picked up one time. This beta chain slipped into a library made for alpha chains as a stray read, so its size is not meaningful. The chain carries TRBV6-5 and TRBJ2-1, with 9 bases matching TRBD2. After removal of 3 bases from V and 3 bases from J, the junction contained 3 bases not matched to a gene. Germline V gene lookup returns CDR1 MNHEY and CDR2 SVGAGI. The CDR3 is 15 residues long. CDR3 protein: CASSYWTSDYNEQFF. The CDR3 region has the DNA TGTGCCAGCAGTTATTGGACTAGCGACTACAATGAGCAGTTCTTC.

Comment on this clonotype: For a library built for alpha chains, this beta chain is a stray read; little rests on its size. The chain joins TRBV6-1 to TRBJ1-5; D remains ambiguous. Germline loops: CDR1 MNHNS, CDR2 SASEGT. The CDR3 has 13 residues. Between the trimmed V and J ends, which lost 5 bases and 0 bases, there was a span of 5 bases. CDR3 region: CASSYYSNQPQHF. CDR3 coding DNA: TGTGCCAGCAGTTATTATAGCAATCAGCCCCAGCATTTT.

Concerning this clonotype itself: This beta chain appears as a stray read in a library generated for alpha chains; its size is not informative. This chain connects TRBV14 to TRBJ1-1; D is undetermined. V lost 4 bases to trimming and J lost 0 bases, with 6 bases between them. This CDR3 spans 13 amino acids. The V gene's germline CDR1 is SGHDN and CDR2 FVKESK. Here the CDR3 reads CASSRKMNTEAFF. The CDR3 DNA reads as TGTGCCAGCAGCCGGAAAATGAACACTGAAGCTTTCTTT.

This clonotype was detected once. This beta chain is an off-target read within a library intended for alpha chains, so its frequency means little. This sequence joins TRBV10-3 and TRBJ2-1; weak D call: TRBD2 (5 bases). From germline, CDR1 is ENHRY and CDR2 SYGVKD. V gave up 6 bases and J gave up 4 bases, with 10 bases separating them. This CDR3 is built from 13 residues. CDR3 sequence: CAIRPADYNEQFF. Written as DNA, the CDR3 is TGTGCCATCAGGCCAGCGGATTACAATGAGCAGTTCTTC.

This clonotype turned up a few times. This beta chain appears as a stray read in a library generated for alpha chains; its size is not informative. The chain links TRBV7-6 to TRBJ2-1, with D maybe TRBD1 (5 bases). CDR3 size: 18 residues. Deletions cut 3 bases from V and 4 bases from J, with 22 bases between. CDR1 SGHVS and CDR2 FNYEAQ come from the germline V gene. CDR3 DNA sequence: TGTGCCAGCAGCTTGCTCCCCAGGGCCCCCAAAGTATACAATGAGCAGTTCTTC. This gives the protein CASSLLPRAPKVYNEQFF.

As for this clonotype: This beta chain turned up in a library designed for alpha chains; as an off-target read, its abundance says little. The rearrangement joins TRBV25-1 to TRBJ1-2, with D maybe TRBD1 (6 bases). Germline CDR1 is MGHDK and CDR2 is SYGVNS. The CDR3 extends over 11 amino acids. The ends were cut back, 6 bases at V and 6 bases at J, with 8 bases in the middle. The CDR3 here is CASSTGNGYTF. The CDR3 nucleotides are TGTGCCAGCAGCACAGGGAATGGCTACACCTTC.

A remark on this clonotype: This beta chain was picked up by a library intended for alpha chains and is off target, so its count carries little meaning. V gene TRBV2 combines with J gene TRBJ2-2; TRBD2 aligns across 10 bases. The germline V gene has CDR1 SNHLY and CDR2 FYNNEI. V was pared by 6 bases and J by 1 base, with 5 bases of the junction left unmatched. This CDR3 is built from 16 residues. The CDR3 here is CASRSRTSGNTGELFF. In DNA, the CDR3 is TGTGCCAGCAGATCCCGGACTAGCGGGAACACCGGGGAGCTGTTTTTT.

This clonotype was seen just once. This beta chain came through as a stray read in a library set up for alpha chains, and its size says little. The chain recombines TRBV29-1 with TRBJ2-7; no clear D gene. The CDR3 spans 12 residues. Germline CDR1 SQVTM, CDR2 ANQGSEA. Between the trimmed V and J ends, which lost 4 bases and 0 bases, there was a span of 7 bases. The CDR3 DNA reads TGCAGCGTTGCGGGCAGCTCCTACGAGCAGTACTTC. Its protein is CSVAGSSYEQYF.